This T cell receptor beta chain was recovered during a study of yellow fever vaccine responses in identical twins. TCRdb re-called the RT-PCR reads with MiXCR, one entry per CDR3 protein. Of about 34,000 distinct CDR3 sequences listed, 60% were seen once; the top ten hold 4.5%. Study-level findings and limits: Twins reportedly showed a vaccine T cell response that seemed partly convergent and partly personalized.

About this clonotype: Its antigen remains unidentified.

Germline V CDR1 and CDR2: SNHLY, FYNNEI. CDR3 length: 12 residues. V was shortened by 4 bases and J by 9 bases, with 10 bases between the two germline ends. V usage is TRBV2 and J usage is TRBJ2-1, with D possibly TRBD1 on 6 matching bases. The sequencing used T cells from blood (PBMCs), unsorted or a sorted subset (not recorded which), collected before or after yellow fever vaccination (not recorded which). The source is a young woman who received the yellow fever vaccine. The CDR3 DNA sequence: TGTGCCAGCAGTGCGCCCAGGGGTGAGCAGTTCTTC. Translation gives CASSAPRGEQFF.